This TCR beta chain comes out of a study of blood T cell repertoires in COVID-19. Study-wide background: The analysed material was cDNA or gDNA that came from T cells, B-cell-depleted T cells, or PBMCs.

The CDR3 runs to 15 residues. The junction had 7 bases not matched to a gene; V was cut back by 3 bases and J by 8 bases. Germline CDR1 is MNHNS and CDR2 is SASEGT. TCRdb keeps only in-frame clones here, not all; method: immunoSEQ multiplex PCR. The profile covers approximately 290,000 clones, with around 85% appearing a single time and 4.3% taken by the ten largest. This clone has just one count. The gene calls are TRBV6-1 and TRBJ1-4, with TRBD1 matching 9 bases. The TCR sequence derives from a woman in her thirties who had recovered from COVID-19. The sequenced material came from PBMCs or T cells enriched from blood (not recorded which). The CDR3 DNA sequence: TGTGCCAGCAGTGATACGGGACAGGGCGGAGAAAAACTGTTTTTT. It translates to CASSDTGQGGEKLFF.